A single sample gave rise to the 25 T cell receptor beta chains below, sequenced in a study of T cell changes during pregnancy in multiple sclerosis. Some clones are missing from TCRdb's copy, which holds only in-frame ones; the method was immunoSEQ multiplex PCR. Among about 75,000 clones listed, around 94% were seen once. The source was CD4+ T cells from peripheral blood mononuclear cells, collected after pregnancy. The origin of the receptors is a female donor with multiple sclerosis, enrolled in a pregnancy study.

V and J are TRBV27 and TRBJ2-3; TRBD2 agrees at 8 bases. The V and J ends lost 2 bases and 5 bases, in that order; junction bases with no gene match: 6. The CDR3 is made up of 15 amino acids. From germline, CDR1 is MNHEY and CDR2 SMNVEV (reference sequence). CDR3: CASSLELAGGDTQYF. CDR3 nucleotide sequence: TGTGCCAGCAGTTTAGAACTGGCGGGAGGAGATACGCAGTATTTT.

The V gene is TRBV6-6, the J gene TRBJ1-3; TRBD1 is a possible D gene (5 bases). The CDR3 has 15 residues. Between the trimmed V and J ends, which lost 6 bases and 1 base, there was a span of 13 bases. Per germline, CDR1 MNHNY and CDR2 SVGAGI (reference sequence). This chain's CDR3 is CASRDQGRSGNTIYF. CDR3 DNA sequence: TGTGCCAGCAGGGACCAGGGTCGTTCTGGAAACACCATATATTTT.

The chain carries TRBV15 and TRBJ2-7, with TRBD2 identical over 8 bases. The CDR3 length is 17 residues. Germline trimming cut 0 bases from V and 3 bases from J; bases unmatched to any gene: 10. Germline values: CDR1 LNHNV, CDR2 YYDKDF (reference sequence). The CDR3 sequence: CATSREAGLAGNYEQYF. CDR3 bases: TGTGCCACCAGCAGAGAGGCTGGACTAGCAGGAAACTACGAGCAGTACTTC.

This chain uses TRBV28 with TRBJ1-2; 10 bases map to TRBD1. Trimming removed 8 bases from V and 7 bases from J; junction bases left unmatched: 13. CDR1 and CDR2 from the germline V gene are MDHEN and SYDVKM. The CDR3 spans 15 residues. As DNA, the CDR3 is TGTGCCAGCGTAGTTATTGGACAGGGGGGCCTTGGCTACACCTTC. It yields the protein CASVVIGQGGLGYTF.

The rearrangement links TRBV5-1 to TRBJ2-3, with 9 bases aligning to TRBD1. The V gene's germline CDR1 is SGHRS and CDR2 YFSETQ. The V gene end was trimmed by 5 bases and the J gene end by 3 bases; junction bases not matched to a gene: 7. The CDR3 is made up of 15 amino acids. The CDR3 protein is CASSRRTGDTDTQYF. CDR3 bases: TGCGCCAGCAGTAGGAGGACAGGGGATACAGATACGCAGTATTTT. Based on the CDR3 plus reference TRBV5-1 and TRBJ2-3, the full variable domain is KAGVTQTPRYLIKTRGQQVTLSCSPISGHRSVSWYQQTPGQGLQFLFEYFSETQRNKGNFPGRFSGRQFSNSRSEMNVSTLELGDSALYLCASSRRTGDTDTQYFGPGTRLTVL.

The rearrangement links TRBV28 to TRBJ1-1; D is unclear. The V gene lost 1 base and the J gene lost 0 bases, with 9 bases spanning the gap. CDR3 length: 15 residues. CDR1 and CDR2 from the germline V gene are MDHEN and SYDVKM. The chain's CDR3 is CASSLFRTMNTEAFF. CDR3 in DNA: TGTGCCAGCAGTTTATTTAGAACGATGAACACTGAAGCTTTCTTT.

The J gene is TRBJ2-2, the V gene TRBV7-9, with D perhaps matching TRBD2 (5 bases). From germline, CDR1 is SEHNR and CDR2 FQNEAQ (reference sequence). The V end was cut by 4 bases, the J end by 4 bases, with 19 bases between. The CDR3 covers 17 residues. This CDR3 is CASSSAPLDYPTGELFF. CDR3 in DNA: TGTGCCAGCAGCTCCGCGCCCCTTGACTATCCCACCGGGGAGCTGTTTTTT.

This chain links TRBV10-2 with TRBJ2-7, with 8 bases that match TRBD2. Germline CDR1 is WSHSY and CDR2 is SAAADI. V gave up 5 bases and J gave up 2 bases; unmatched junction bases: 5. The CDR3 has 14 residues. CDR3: CASSPGLETYEQYF. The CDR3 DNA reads TGCGCCAGCAGTCCGGGACTAGAGACCTACGAGCAGTACTTC.

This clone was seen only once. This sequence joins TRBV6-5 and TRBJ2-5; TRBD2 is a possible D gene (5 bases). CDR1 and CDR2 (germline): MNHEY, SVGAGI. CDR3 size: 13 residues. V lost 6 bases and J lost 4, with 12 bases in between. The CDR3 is CASSGILGETQYF. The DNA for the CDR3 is TGTGCCAGCAGCGGGATTTTAGGAGAGACCCAGTACTTC.

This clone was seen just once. The CDR3 DNA reads as TGTGCCAGCAGCTCCGCCGGGACAGGGACAGATACGCAGTATTTT. Protein product: CASSSAGTGTDTQYF. The chain employs TRBV7-9 and TRBJ2-3; TRBD1 aligns across 9 bases. Per the germline V gene, CDR1 is SEHNR and CDR2 is FQNEAQ (reference sequence). The ends lost 4 bases at V and 3 bases at J; junction bases unmatched: 5. This CDR3 comprises 15 residues. The full variable domain, in which reference TRBV7-9 and TRBJ2-3 provide the parts outside the CDR3, is DTGVSQNPRHKITKRGQNVTFRCDPISEHNRLYWYRQTLGQGPEFLTYFQNEAQLEKSRLLSDRFSAERPKGSFSTLEIQRTEQGDSAMYLCASSSAGTGTDTQYFGPGTRLTVL.

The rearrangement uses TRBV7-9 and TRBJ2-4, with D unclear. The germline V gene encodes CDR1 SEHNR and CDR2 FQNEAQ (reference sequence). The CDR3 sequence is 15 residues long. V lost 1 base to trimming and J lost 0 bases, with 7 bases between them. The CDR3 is CASSLGVPAKNIQYF. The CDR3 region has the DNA TGTGCCAGCAGCTTAGGAGTGCCAGCCAAAAACATTCAGTACTTC.

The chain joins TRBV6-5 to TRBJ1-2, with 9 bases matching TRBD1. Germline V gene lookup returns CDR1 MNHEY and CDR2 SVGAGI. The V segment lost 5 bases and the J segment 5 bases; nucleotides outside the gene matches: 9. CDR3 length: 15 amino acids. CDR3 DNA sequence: TGTGCCAGCAGTCCTCGGGACAGGGTACCGTATGGCTACACCTTC. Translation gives CASSPRDRVPYGYTF.

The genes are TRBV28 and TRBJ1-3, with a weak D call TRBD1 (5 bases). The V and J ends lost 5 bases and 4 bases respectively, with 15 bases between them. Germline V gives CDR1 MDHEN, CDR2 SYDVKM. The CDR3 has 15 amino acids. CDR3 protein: CASSPWGNLGNTIYF. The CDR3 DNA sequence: TGTGCCAGCAGTCCGTGGGGCAACTTAGGAAACACCATATATTTT.

The CDR3 sequence: CASSLRGQESGELFF. DNA for the CDR3: TGTGCCAGCAGTTTACGAGGACAGGAGTCCGGGGAGCTGTTTTTT. This rearrangement joins TRBV28 to TRBJ2-2; TRBD1 matches at 7 bases. In germline, CDR1 is MDHEN, CDR2 SYDVKM. V shed 2 bases and J 6 bases; nucleotides not matched to a gene: 6. The CDR3 has 15 amino acids.

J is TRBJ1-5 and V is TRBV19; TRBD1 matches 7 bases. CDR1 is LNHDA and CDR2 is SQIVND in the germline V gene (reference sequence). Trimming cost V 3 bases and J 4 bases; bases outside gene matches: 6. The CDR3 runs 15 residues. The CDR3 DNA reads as TGTGCCAGTAGTATTCTACAGGGGCGGAATCAGCCCCAGCATTTT. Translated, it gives CASSILQGRNQPQHF.

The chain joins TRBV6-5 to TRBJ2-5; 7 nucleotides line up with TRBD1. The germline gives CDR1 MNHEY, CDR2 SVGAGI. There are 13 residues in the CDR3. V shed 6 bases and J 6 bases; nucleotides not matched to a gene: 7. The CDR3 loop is CASRPTGEKTQYF. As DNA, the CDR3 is TGTGCCAGCAGACCAACAGGGGAAAAGACCCAGTACTTC.

The CDR3 DNA sequence: TGTGCCAGCAATTGGGGCGGGAGTGACGGTGAGCAGTTCTTC. Its translation is CASNWGGSDGEQFF. This chain connects TRBV2 to TRBJ2-1, with 7 positions matching TRBD2. The CDR3 sequence is 14 residues long. In germline, CDR1 is SNHLY, CDR2 FYNNEI. The J segment lost 9 bases and the V segment lost 7 bases, leaving 12 bases of the junction unmatched.

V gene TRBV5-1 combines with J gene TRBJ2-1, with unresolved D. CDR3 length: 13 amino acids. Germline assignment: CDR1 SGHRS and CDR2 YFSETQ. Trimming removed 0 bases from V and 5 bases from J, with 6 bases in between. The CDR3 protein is CASSLVVNNEQFF. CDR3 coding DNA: TGCGCCAGCAGCTTGGTAGTCAACAATGAGCAGTTCTTC.

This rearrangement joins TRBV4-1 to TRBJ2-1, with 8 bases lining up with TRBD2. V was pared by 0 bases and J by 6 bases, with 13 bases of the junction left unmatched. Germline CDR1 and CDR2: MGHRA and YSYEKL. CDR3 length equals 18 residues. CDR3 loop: CASSQDLMAAGVGNEQFF. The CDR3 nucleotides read TGCGCCAGCAGCCAAGATCTAATGGCAGCGGGAGTGGGCAATGAGCAGTTCTTC.

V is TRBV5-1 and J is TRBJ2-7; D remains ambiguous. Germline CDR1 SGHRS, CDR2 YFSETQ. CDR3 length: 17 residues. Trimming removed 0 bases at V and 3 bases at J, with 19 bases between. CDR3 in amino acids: CASSLDNNPTSYYEQYF. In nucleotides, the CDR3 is TGCGCCAGCAGCTTGGATAATAACCCCACCTCCTACTACGAGCAGTACTTC.

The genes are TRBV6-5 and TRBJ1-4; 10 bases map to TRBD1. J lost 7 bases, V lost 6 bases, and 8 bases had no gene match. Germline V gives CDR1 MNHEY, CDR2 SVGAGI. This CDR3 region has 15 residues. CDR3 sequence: CASRHTGTGVEKLFF. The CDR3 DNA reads TGTGCCAGCAGGCATACCGGGACAGGGGTTGAAAAACTGTTTTTT.

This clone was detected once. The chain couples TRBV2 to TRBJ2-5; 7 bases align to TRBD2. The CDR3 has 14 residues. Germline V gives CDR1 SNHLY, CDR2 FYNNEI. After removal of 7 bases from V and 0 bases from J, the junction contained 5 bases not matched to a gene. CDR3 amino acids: CASIIGRHQETQYF. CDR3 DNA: TGTGCCAGCATTATCGGGAGGCACCAAGAGACCCAGTACTTC.

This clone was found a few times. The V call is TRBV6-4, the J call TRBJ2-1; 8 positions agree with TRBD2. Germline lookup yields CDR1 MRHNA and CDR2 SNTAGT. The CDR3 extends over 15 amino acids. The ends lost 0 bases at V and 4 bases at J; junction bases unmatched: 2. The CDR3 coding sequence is TGTGCCAGCAGTGACTCGGGCGGGGGGTACAATGAGCAGTTCTTC. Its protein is CASSDSGGGYNEQFF.

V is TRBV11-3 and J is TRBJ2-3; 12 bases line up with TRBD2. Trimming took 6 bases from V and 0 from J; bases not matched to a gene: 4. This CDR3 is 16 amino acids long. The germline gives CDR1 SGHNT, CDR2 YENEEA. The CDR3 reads CASSSGTSGSTDTQYF. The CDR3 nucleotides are TGTGCCAGCAGTTCAGGGACTAGCGGGAGCACAGATACGCAGTATTTT.

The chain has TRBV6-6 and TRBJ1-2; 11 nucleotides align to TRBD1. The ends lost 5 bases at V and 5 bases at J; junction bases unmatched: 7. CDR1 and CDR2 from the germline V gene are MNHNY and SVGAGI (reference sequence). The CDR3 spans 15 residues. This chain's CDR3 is CASSAAGTGGYGYTF. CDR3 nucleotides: TGTGCCAGCAGTGCGGCCGGGACAGGGGGATATGGCTACACCTTC.